The 27 T cell receptor beta chains in this list originate from one sample, sequenced in a study of blood T cell repertoires in COVID-19. Profiling relied on immunoSEQ multiplex PCR, and the TCRdb table lists in-frame clones only, not all of them. The sample lists approximately 210,000 clones, 83% occurring once. Specimen: peripheral blood. The receptors originated from a woman between 70 and 85 years old with active or convalescent COVID-19.

V gene TRBV24-1 combines with J gene TRBJ2-3, with D tentatively TRBD2 (5 bases). V was shortened by 4 bases and J by 4 bases, with 11 bases between the two germline ends. This CDR3 region has 14 residues. The germline V gene has CDR1 KGHDR and CDR2 SFDVKD. As DNA, the CDR3 is TGTGCCACCAGTGACTCGGACTCCTCAGATACGCAGTATTTT. Protein sequence: CATSDSDSSDTQYF.

This chain uses TRBV6-2 or TRBV6-3 with TRBJ1-2; TRBD1 aligns across 8 bases. V lost 6 bases to trimming and J lost 1 base; unmatched junction nucleotides: 10. Germline values: CDR1 MNHEY, CDR2 SVGEGT. This CDR3 comprises 16 residues. CDR3 sequence (DNA): TGTGCCAGCAGCCGCCCCCGACAGGGGAATAACTATGGCTACACCTTC. Protein sequence: CASSRPRQGNNYGYTF.

The V gene is TRBV4-1, the J gene TRBJ1-5; D unresolved. Trimming pared 4 bases from V and 7 bases from J, leaving 17 bases between. CDR1 and CDR2 from the germline V gene are MGHRA and YSYEKL. This CDR3 has 15 residues. The CDR3 region is CASSRGLSSYQPQHF. DNA for the CDR3: TGCGCCAGCAGCCGAGGACTGTCATCGTACCAGCCCCAGCATTTT.

The chain joins TRBV10-3 to TRBJ1-2; 8 bases fit TRBD1. The V and J ends lost 6 bases and 6 bases, in that order; junction bases with no gene match: 6. The CDR3 contains 13 residues. The germline CDR1 and CDR2 sequences are ENHRY and SYGVKD. CDR3 amino acids: CAIRTDRVDGYTF. The CDR3, as DNA: TGTGCCATCAGGACGGACAGGGTCGATGGCTACACCTTC.

This chain joins TRBV10-2 and TRBJ2-1, with D possibly TRBD1 on 5 matching bases. V was shortened by 1 base and J by 5 bases, with 9 bases between the two germline ends. The CDR3 is 14 residues long. Germline values: CDR1 WSHSY, CDR2 SAAADI. In nucleotides, the CDR3 is TGCGCCAGCAGTGAGTGGGTAGGGGACAATGAGCAGTTCTTC. Translation gives CASSEWVGDNEQFF.

Only a few counts were recorded for this clone. The V and J genes are TRBV5-4 and TRBJ1-2; D is possibly TRBD1 (5 bases). The germline V and J ends were trimmed by 2 bases and 5 bases, with 7 bases remaining between them. The germline V gene has CDR1 SGHNT and CDR2 YYREEE (reference sequence). There are 12 residues in the CDR3. The CDR3 here is CASSFSGYGYTF. The DNA of the CDR3 is TGTGCCAGCAGCTTCTCAGGGTATGGCTACACCTTC.

This chain links TRBV6-5 with TRBJ1-4; 7 bases align to TRBD1. The CDR3 sequence is 14 residues long. Germline CDR1 is MNHEY and CDR2 is SVGAGI. After removal of 2 bases from V and 7 bases from J, the junction contained 4 bases not matched to a gene. For the CDR3, the DNA is TGTGCCAGCAGTTACAAGGGGGCGGGTGAAAAACTGTTTTTT. It codes for CASSYKGAGEKLFF.

J is TRBJ1-2 and V is TRBV4-2; D unresolved. Trimming removed 2 bases at V and 12 bases at J, with 16 bases between. Germline loops: CDR1 LGHNA, CDR2 YNFKEQ. The CDR3 sequence is 13 residues long. This CDR3 reads CASSQSSIEGHTF. The CDR3 nucleotides read TGTGCCAGCAGCCAATCAAGTATAGAGGGCCACACCTTC.

V is TRBV28 and J is TRBJ2-7, with D tentatively TRBD2 (5 bases). V was pared by 6 bases and J by 5 bases, with 11 bases between. Germline-derived CDR1 and CDR2 are MDHEN and SYDVKM. CDR3 length equals 12 residues. The DNA for the CDR3 is TGTGCCAGCAGCGAGCGGAGAGACGAGCAGTACTTC. The encoded protein is CASSERRDEQYF.

This clone was counted a single time. The chain uses TRBV3-1 (or the pseudogene TRBV3-2) and TRBJ1-3, with 7 bases lining up with TRBD1. The CDR3 contains 14 residues. Germline CDR1 reads LGHDT; CDR2 reads YNNKEL (reference sequence). Trimming took 5 bases from V and 10 from J; bases not matched to a gene: 11. CDR3 coding DNA: TGTGCCAGCAGCTCCCATGACAGGGCAGCAACCATATATTTT. It codes for CASSSHDRAATIYF.

The chain is built from TRBV19 and TRBJ2-7; 15 bases agree with TRBD2. Germline CDR1 and CDR2: LNHDA and SQIVND (reference sequence). CDR3 size: 15 residues. V shed 10 bases, J shed 1 base, and the junction held 5 bases outside the gene matches. The CDR3 bases are TGTGCCACCGCGGGACTAGCGGGAGGATCCTACGAGCAGTACTTC. Its protein is CATAGLAGGSYEQYF.

The V call is TRBV9, the J call TRBJ2-3; a possible D gene is TRBD2 (6 bases). V was clipped by 4 bases and J by 0 bases, with 15 bases between them. CDR1 and CDR2 from the germline V gene are SGDLS and YYNGEE. The CDR3 runs 16 residues. The CDR3 coding sequence is TGTGCCAGCAGCTCATGGGCGGGGACTAGCACAGATACGCAGTATTTT. This codes for CASSSWAGTSTDTQYF.

V gene TRBV28 combines with J gene TRBJ1-2; unclear D gene. Between the trimmed V and J ends, which lost 11 bases and 1 base, there was a span of 14 bases. Germline CDR1 reads MDHEN; CDR2 reads SYDVKM. The CDR3 sequence is 13 residues long. The CDR3 bases are TGTGCCGCAAGTAGGCGGGATAACTATGGCTACACCTTC. Residues: CAASRRDNYGYTF.

The chain uses TRBV10-3 and TRBJ2-3; D unclear. The V end lost 4 bases, the J end lost 4 bases, and 21 bases lay between the germline ends. The CDR3 sequence is 17 residues long. CDR1 and CDR2 (germline): ENHRY, SYGVKD. CDR3 nucleotide sequence: TGTGCCATCAGTGGGAACGGCCTCTTGGGTGCGGCAGATACGCAGTATTTT. Its protein is CAISGNGLLGAADTQYF.

This chain joins TRBV3-1 (or the pseudogene TRBV3-2) and TRBJ2-7; 7 bases map to TRBD2. After removal of 4 bases from V and 2 bases from J, the junction contained 11 bases not matched to a gene. The CDR3 covers 16 residues. Germline CDR1 and CDR2: LGHDT and YNNKEL (reference sequence). The CDR3 here is CASSPTQGLWTYEQYF. CDR3 nucleotide sequence: TGTGCCAGCAGCCCAACCCAGGGACTATGGACCTACGAGCAGTACTTC.

The chain employs TRBV5-4 and TRBJ2-1, with TRBD2 matching over 9 bases. Unmatched junction bases numbered 8, after V lost 3 bases and J lost 7 bases. The CDR3 is 15 amino acids. Germline loops: CDR1 SGHNT, CDR2 YYREEE (reference sequence). This chain's CDR3 is CASSSGLARDNEQFF. For the CDR3, the DNA is TGTGCCAGCAGCTCAGGACTAGCGAGAGATAATGAGCAGTTCTTC.

The V call is TRBV6-5, the J call TRBJ1-5; D is perhaps TRBD1 (6 bases). The CDR3 is made up of 14 amino acids. The ends were cut back, 6 bases at V and 6 bases at J, with 15 bases in the middle. Looked up from germline, CDR1 is MNHEY and CDR2 is SVGAGI. In DNA, the CDR3 is TGTGCCAGCAGCCTCGGGACACCTTTTCAGCCCCAGCATTTT. It specifies CASSLGTPFQPQHF.

This CDR3 is CASSLGGQGYGNTIYF. In nucleotides, the CDR3 is TGCGCCAGCAGCTTGGGGGGACAGGGATACGGAAACACCATATATTTT. The V and J genes are TRBV5-1 and TRBJ1-3, with 9 bases fitting TRBD1. CDR3 length: 16 residues. Germline V gives CDR1 SGHRS, CDR2 YFSETQ. With V trimmed by 0 bases and J by 4 bases, 5 bases remained unmatched.

V is TRBV18 and J is TRBJ2-5, with D possibly TRBD2 on 5 matching bases. Trimming left V 2 bases short and J 2 bases short, with 12 bases between. Germline V gene lookup returns CDR1 KGHSH and CDR2 LQKENI. The CDR3 totals 15 residues. The CDR3 bases are TGTGCCAGCTCACCATTACCGGGAAATCAAGAGACCCAGTACTTC. Translation gives CASSPLPGNQETQYF.

This clone was counted a few times. The CDR3 nucleotides are TGTGCCAGCAGCTCTGGACTGGGGAGCTACGAGCAGTACTTC. This gives the protein CASSSGLGSYEQYF. The V gene is TRBV13, the J gene TRBJ2-7; tentatively, D is TRBD2 (5 bases). CDR1 PRHDT and CDR2 FYEKMQ come from the germline V gene (reference sequence). V gave up 4 bases and J gave up 3 bases, with 13 bases separating them. The CDR3 has 14 residues. Variable domain in full (rest from reference TRBV13 and TRBJ2-7): AAGVIQSPRHLIKEKRETATLKCYPIPRHDTVYWYQQGPGQDPQFLISFYEKMQSDKGSIPDRFSAQQFSDYHSELNMSSLELGDSALYFCASSSGLGSYEQYFGPGTRLTVT.

This clone was seen once. V and J are TRBV30 and TRBJ2-7, with 9 positions matching TRBD1. V gave up 1 base and J gave up 0 bases; unmatched junction bases: 7. This CDR3 is 16 amino acids long. CDR1 and CDR2 from the germline V gene are GTSNPN and SVGIG (reference sequence). The CDR3 sequence: CAWSAPGTGTSYEQYF. The CDR3 nucleotides are TGTGCCTGGAGTGCCCCCGGGACAGGGACCTCCTACGAGCAGTACTTC.

CDR3: CASSFTRNTEAFF. The CDR3 DNA sequence: TGTGCCAGCAGCTTCACTAGGAACACTGAAGCTTTCTTT. The V and J genes are TRBV11-3 and TRBJ1-1; the D is unclear. Germline lookup yields CDR1 SGHNT and CDR2 YENEEA. The ends were cut back, 3 bases at V and 1 base at J, with 6 bases in the middle. The CDR3 totals 13 residues.

The chain joins TRBV6-1 to TRBJ1-1, with a weak D call TRBD1 (5 bases). V lost 1 base, J lost 4 bases, and 25 bases lay in between. The germline gives CDR1 MNHNS, CDR2 SASEGT. This CDR3 region has 19 residues. The CDR3 DNA reads as TGTGCCAGCAGTGAAGAAGATCGGGTGGTATCCAGGGCCTTCACTGAAGCTTTCTTT. As protein: CASSEEDRVVSRAFTEAFF.

The count of this clone is one. This chain connects TRBV3-1 (or the pseudogene TRBV3-2) to TRBJ1-4; D gene uncertain. Germline V gene sequence: CDR1 LGHDT, CDR2 YNNKEL (reference sequence). This CDR3 spans 15 amino acids. V was trimmed by 2 bases and J by 2 bases, leaving 9 bases between them. CDR3 loop: CASSQYSATNEKLFF. The DNA of the CDR3 is TGTGCCAGCAGCCAATACAGTGCTACTAATGAAAAACTGTTTTTT.

The chain links TRBV12-5 to TRBJ2-7; TRBD2 might be the D (5 bases). The CDR3 spans 13 residues. V lost 1 base and J lost 7, with 11 bases in between. The germline gives CDR1 LGHNT, CDR2 FRNRAP. In nucleotides, the CDR3 is TGTGCTAGTGGTTTGGATAGGACGGGAGAGCAGTACTTC. Translating it yields CASGLDRTGEQYF.

This clone came up once. The chain joins TRBV20-1 to TRBJ2-7; D gene ambiguous. Germline CDR1 DFQATT, CDR2 SNEGSKA (reference sequence). Deletions cut 7 bases from V and 4 bases from J, with 11 bases between. There are 11 residues in the CDR3. The CDR3: CSGMERYEQYF. Here the CDR3 DNA reads TGCAGTGGGATGGAGAGGTACGAGCAGTACTTC.

This rearrangement joins TRBV5-1 to TRBJ1-6; TRBD1 agrees at 11 bases. V lost 4 bases, J lost 9 bases, and 3 bases stayed unmatched. This CDR3 region has 14 residues. The germline V gene encodes CDR1 SGHRS and CDR2 YFSETQ. CDR3 residues: CASSQGQGASPLHF. In nucleotides, the CDR3 is TGCGCCAGCAGCCAAGGACAGGGGGCTTCACCCCTCCACTTT. Complete variable domain (other parts from reference TRBV5-1 and TRBJ1-6): KAGVTQTPRYLIKTRGQQVTLSCSPISGHRSVSWYQQTPGQGLQFLFEYFSETQRNKGNFPGRFSGRQFSNSRSEMNVSTLELGDSALYLCASSQGQGASPLHFGNGTRLTVT.